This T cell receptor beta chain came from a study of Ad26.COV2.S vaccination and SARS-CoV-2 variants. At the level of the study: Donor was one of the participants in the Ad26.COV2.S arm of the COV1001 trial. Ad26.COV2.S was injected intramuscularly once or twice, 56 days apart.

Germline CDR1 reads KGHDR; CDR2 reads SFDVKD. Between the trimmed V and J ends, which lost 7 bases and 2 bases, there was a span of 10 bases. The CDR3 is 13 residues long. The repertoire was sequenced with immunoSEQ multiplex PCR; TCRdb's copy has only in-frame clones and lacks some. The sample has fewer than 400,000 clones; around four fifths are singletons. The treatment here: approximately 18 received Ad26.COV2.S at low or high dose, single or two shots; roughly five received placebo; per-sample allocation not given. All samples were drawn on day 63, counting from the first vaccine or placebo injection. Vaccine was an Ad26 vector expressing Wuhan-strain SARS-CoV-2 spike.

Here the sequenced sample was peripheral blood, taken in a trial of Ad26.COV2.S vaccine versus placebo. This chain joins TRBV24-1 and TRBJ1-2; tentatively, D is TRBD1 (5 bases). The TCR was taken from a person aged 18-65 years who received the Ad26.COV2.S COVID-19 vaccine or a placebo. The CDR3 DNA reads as TGTGCCACCAGAGGAGGGGCGAACTATGGCTACACCTTC. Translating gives CATRGGANYGYTF.